The entry that follows covers one T cell receptor beta chain sequence. The data originate from a study of blood T cell repertoires in COVID-19. Study overall: The cDNA or gDNA used as material had been derived from T cells, B-cell-depleted T cells, or PBMCs.

Assay used: immunoSEQ multiplex PCR; TCRdb lists only in-frame clones, some missing. The sample holds approximately 190,000 clones; less than 90% are singletons and the top ten take about a fifth. In germline, CDR1 is KGHSH, CDR2 LQKENI. The trim removed 3 bases at V and 6 bases at J, leaving 4 bases unmatched. This CDR3 spans 15 amino acids. The J gene is TRBJ1-5, the V gene TRBV18; 11 bases are shared with TRBD1. The sample comprised peripheral blood. The source is a human donor in a cohort sampled during active COVID-19. CDR3 bases: TGTGCCAGCTCACCTAGGGACAGGGGGATTCAGCCCCAGCATTTT. Its translation is CASSPRDRGIQPQHF. Full variable domain (remainder filled in from reference TRBV18 and TRBJ1-5): NAGVMQNPRHLVRRRGQEARLRCSPMKGHSHVYWYRQLPEEGLKFMVYLQKENIIDESGMPKERFSAEFPKEGPSILRIQQVVRGDSAAYFCASSPRDRGIQPQHFGDGTRLSIL.